The clone carrying this TCR beta chain was seen a few times. Its antigen is unknown. The entry originates in a study of T cells after yellow fever vaccination. Across the whole study: Fractions low in cell number were prepared with SMART-Seq v4 Ultra Low Input.

The V and J ends lost 2 bases and 2 bases respectively, with 9 bases between them. The CDR3 loop spans 13 amino acids. Germline CDR1 is GTSNPN and CDR2 is SVGIG (reference sequence). Study results and limitations: When the response was secondary, it was weaker but reached its peak faster, day 5 versus 15. Detected again after the booster were most primary-vaccination clones, at about 96% CD4 and 70% to 90% CD8.

TCRdb analysed the 5' RACE reads with MiXCR anew, one entry per CDR3 protein. The sample has over 250,000 distinct CDR3 sequences; roughly 4% are singletons. The V gene is TRBV30, the J gene TRBJ1-1; D unclear. The sample was PBMCs, taken 5 days after the yellow fever booster vaccination. The receptor was isolated from a young man who received the YFV17D yellow fever vaccine. The CDR3 protein is CAWSSGGNTEAFF. In DNA, the CDR3 is TGTGCCTGGAGTAGCGGAGGAAACACTGAAGCTTTCTTT.